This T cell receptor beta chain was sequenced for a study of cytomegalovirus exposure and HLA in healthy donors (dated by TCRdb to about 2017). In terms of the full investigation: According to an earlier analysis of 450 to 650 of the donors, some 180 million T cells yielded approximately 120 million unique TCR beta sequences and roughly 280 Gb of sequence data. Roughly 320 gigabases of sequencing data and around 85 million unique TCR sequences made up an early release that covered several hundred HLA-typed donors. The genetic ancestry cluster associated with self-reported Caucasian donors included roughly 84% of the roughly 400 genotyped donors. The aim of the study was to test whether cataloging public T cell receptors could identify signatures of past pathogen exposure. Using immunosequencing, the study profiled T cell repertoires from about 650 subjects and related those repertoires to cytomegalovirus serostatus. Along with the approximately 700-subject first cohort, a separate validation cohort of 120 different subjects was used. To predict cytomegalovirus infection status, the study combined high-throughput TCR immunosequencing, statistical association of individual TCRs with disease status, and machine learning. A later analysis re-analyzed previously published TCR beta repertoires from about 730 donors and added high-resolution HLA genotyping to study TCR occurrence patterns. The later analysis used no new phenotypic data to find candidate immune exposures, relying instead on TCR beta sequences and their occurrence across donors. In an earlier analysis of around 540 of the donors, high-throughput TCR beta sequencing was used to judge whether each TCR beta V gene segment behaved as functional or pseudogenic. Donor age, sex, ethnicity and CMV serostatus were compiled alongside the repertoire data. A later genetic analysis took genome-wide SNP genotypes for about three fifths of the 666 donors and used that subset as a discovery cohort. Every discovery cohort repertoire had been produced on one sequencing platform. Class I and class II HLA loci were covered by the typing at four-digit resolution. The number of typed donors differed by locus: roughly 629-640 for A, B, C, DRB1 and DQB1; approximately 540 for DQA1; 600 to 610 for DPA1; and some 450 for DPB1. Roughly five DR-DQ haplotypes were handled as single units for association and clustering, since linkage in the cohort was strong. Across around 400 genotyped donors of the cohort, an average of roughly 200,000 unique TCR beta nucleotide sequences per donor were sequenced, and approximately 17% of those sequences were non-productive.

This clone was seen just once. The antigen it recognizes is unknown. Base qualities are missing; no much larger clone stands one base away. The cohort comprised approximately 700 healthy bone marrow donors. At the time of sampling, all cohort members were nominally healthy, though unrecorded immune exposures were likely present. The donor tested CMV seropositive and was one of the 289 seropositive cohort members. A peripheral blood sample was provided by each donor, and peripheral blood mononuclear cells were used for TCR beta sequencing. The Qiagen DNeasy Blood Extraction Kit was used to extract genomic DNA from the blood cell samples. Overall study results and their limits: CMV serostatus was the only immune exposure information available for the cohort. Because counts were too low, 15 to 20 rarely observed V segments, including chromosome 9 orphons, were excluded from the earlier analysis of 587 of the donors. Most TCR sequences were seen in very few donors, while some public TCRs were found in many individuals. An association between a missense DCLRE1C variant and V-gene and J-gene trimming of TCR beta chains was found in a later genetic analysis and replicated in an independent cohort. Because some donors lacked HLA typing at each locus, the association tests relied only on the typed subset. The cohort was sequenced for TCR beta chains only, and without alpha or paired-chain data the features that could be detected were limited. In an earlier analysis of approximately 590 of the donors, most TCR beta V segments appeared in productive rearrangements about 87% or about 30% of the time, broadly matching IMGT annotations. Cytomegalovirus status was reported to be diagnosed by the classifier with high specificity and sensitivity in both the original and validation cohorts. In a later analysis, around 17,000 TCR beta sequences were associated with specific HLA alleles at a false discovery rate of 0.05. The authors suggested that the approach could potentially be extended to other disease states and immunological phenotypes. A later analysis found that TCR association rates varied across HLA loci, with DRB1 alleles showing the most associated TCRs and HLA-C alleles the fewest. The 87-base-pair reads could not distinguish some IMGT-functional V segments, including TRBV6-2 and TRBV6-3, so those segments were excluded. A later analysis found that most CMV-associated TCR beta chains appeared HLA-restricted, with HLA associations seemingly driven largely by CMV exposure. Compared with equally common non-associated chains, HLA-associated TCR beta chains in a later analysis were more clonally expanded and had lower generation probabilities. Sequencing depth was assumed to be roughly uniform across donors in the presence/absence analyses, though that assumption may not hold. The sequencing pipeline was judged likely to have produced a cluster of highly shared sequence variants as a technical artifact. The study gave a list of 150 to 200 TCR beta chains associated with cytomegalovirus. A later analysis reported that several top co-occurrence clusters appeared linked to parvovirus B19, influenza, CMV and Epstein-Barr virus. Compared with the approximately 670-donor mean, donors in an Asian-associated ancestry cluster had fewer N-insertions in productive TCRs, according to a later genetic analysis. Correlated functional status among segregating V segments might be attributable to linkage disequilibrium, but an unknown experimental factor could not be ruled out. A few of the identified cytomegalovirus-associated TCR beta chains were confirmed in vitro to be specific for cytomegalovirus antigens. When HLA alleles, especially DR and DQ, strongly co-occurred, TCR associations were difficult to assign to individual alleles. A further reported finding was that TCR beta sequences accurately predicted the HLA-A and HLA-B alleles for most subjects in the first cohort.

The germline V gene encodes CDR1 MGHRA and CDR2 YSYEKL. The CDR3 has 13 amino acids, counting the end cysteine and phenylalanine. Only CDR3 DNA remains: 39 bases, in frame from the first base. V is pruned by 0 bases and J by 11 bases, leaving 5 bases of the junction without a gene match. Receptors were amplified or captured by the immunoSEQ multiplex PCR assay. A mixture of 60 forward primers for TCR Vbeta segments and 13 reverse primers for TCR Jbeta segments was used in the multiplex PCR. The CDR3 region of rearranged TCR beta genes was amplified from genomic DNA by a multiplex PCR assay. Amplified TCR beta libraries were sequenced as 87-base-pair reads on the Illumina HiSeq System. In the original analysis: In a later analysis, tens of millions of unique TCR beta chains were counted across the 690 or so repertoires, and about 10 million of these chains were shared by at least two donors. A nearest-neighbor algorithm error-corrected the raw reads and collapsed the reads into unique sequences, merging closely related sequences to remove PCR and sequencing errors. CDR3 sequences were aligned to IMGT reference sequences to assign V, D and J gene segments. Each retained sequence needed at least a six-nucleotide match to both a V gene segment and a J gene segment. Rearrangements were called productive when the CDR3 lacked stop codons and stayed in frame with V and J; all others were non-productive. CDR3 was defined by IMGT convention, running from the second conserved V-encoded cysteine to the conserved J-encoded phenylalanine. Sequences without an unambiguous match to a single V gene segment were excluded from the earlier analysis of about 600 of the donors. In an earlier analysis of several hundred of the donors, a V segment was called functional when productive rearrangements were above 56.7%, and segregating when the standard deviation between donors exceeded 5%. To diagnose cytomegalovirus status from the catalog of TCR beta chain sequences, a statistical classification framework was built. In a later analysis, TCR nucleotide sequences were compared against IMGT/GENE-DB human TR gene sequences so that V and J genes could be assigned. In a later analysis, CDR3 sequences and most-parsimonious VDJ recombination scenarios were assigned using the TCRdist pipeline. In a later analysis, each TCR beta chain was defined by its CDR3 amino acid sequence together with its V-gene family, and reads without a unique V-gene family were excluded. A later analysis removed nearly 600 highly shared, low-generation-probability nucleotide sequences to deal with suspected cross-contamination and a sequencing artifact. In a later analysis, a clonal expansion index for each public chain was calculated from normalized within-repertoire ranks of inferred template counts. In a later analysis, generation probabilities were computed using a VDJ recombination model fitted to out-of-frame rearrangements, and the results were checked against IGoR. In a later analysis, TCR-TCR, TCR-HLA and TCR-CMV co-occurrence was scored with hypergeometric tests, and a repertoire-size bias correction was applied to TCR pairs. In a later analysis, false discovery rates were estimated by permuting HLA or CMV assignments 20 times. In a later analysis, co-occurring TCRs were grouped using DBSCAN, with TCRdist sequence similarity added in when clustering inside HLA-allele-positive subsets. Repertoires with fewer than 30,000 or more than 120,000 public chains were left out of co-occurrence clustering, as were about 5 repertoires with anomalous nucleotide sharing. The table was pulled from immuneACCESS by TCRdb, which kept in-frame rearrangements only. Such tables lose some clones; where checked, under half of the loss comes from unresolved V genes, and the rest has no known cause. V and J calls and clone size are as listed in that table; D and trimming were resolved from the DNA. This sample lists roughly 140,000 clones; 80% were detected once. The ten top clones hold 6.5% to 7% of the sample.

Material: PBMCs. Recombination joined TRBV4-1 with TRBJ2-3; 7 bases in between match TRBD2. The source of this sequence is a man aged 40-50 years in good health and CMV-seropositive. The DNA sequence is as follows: TGCGCCAGCAGCCAAGATTGGGGGAGGGGGCAGTATTTT. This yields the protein CASSQDWGRGQYF.